This T cell receptor beta chain was identified in a study of blood T cell repertoires in COVID-19. Looking at the study overall: Whether acute or convalescent, the COVID-19 samples came from the United States, Italy and Spain. PBMCs, B-cell-depleted T cells, or T cells were the source of the cDNA or gDNA that made up the material.

Original handling: Estimated nucleated cell counts came from reference gene primer amplification. Measured with immunoSEQ multiplex PCR; TCRdb has only the in-frame clones, and not every one. The V and J calls and clone size are taken from that table; D and trimming were inferred from the DNA. The sample has over 150,000 clones; approximately 91% are singletons. The TCR sequence derives from a man between 18 and 29 years old with acute or convalescent COVID-19. The sample taken for sequencing was peripheral blood.

The CDR3: CASSYSQGEYNEQFF. CDR3 sequence (DNA): TGTGCCAGCAGTTACTCACAGGGGGAATACAATGAGCAGTTCTTC. The chain recombines TRBV6-6 with TRBJ2-1; 8 bases map to TRBD1. V gave up 0 bases and J gave up 4 bases; unmatched junction bases: 2. Germline CDR1 MNHNY, CDR2 SVGAGI (reference sequence). This CDR3 comprises 15 residues.